This is a list of T cell receptor beta chains from one sample in a study of vaccination and CD4 T cells after COVID-19. TCRdb reprocessed the PCR reads with MiXCR, giving one entry per CDR3 protein. The top ten hold around 9.5% of the sample, which has around 10,000 distinct CDR3 sequences, 25% to 40% seen once. These TCRs' antigens remain unknown. Sequencing was done on a sample of CD4+ T cells from blood, cultured in vitro. These receptors all stem from a human donor who had recovered from COVID-19. Each CDR3 is given with its conserved first and last residue. The size of a clone is reported for some rows only, either as once, few or many, or as a class for expanded clones.

j_gene,v_gene,abundance,CDR3aa
TRBJ2-3,TRBV20-1,few,CSAIAGIDTQYF
TRBJ2-1,TRBV7-2,.,CASSGTSGVYNEQFF
TRBJ2-5,TRBV18,.,CASSPGGETQYF
TRBJ2-2,TRBV10-3,few,CATSQYPGELFF
TRBJ2-7,TRBV30,.,CAWEQGYEQYF
TRBJ2-7,TRBV4-2,.,CASSPNRGSWEQYF
TRBJ2-7,TRBV5-1,.,CASGRGDAVHEQYF
TRBJ1-1,TRBV11-3,.,CASSPTGEAEAFF
TRBJ1-2,TRBV6-2/TRBV6-3,once,CASRGTGDPYGYTF
TRBJ2-7,TRBV7-2,.,CASSPTRQGEPPLYEQYF
TRBJ2-7,TRBV4-3,.,CASSQDRGRWYEQYF
TRBJ1-5,TRBV20-1,medium-sized,CSARGGGNQPQHF
TRBJ2-3,TRBV10-3,few,CAISTSLARGTDTQYF
TRBJ2-3,TRBV14,.,CASSQSSGTAIGTQYF
TRBJ1-1,TRBV20-1,few,CSAEGQFMNTEAFF
TRBJ1-5,TRBV28,.,CASSLRGGGHQPQHF
TRBJ1-2,TRBV20-1,.,CSARAGTGGYGYTF
TRBJ2-1,TRBV4-1,.,CASSLSLAGRYNEQFF
TRBJ1-1,TRBV6-1,few,CASRVQGPNTEAFF
TRBJ1-1,TRBV2,once,CASSKTTGVGTEAFF
TRBJ2-2,TRBV7-6,.,CASSSLWAGVTGELFF
TRBJ1-2,TRBV9,once,CASSGGFTYGYTF
TRBJ2-1,TRBV6-2/TRBV6-3,few,CASTENGMGFF
TRBJ2-1,TRBV10-1,.,CASPRQVVYNEQFF
TRBJ1-6,TRBV6-5,few,CASSLDRGYNSPLHF
TRBJ2-2,TRBV7-6,.,CASSPLSGGTGELFF
TRBJ2-3,TRBV7-2,once,CASSLFSTDTQYF
TRBJ2-7,TRBV5-1,.,CASSLASGQGIYEQYF
TRBJ2-7,TRBV6-1,few,CASSDAGTLSYEQYF
TRBJ1-1,TRBV20-1,medium-sized,CSALQGGGVEAFF
TRBJ1-5,TRBV3-1,.,CASSYRGPNQPQHF
TRBJ1-1,TRBV15,medium-sized,CATSRGGDLEAFF
TRBJ1-2,TRBV5-5,medium-sized,CASSWTGDYGYTF
TRBJ1-2,TRBV19,few,CASRTTGAYGYTF
TRBJ2-1,TRBV27,.,CASSLEADSSYNEQFF
TRBJ2-5,TRBV11-1,few,CASSLYWGETQYF
TRBJ2-3,TRBV7-2,.,CASSRGLAGGRSTQYF
TRBJ2-7,TRBV11-2,.,CASSLRQGAITYEQYF